The rows below give T cell receptor beta chains drawn from one sample of a study of T cells in Graves' hyperthyroidism and ophthalmopathy. One entry per CDR3 protein results from TCRdb running MiXCR on the multiplex PCR reads. Altogether fewer than 350,000 distinct CDR3 sequences are present, nearly 15% being singletons, with the ten largest covering roughly 30%. Sequences were obtained from blood. The receptors originated from a woman in her forties or fifties with Graves' hyperthyroidism that later progressed to Graves' ophthalmopathy. Both conserved end residues are part of each CDR3. The order of the fields is J gene, clone size, D gene, V gene, CDR3 protein, CDR3 DNA. D genes are given only for firm matches. Clone size appears in some rows only: once, few, many, or a class for an expanded clone.

J: TRBJ2-1
size: many
D: NA
V: TRBV7-9
CDR3: CAVQELYNEQFF
DNA: TGTGCCGTACAGGAGCTATACAATGAGCAGTTCTTC

J: TRBJ1-1
size: few
D: NA
V: TRBV28
CDR3: CASSLASYTEAFF
DNA: TGTGCCAGCAGTTTAGCCAGTTACACTGAAGCTTTCTTT

J: TRBJ2-7
size: many
D: TRBD2
V: TRBV20-1
CDR3: CSALSGSYEQYF
DNA: TGCAGTGCCCTTAGCGGGAGCTACGAGCAGTACTTC

J: TRBJ1-2
size: few
D: NA
V: TRBV6-1
CDR3: CASRAEGYNYGYTF
DNA: TGTGCCAGCAGGGCCGAGGGGTATAACTATGGCTACACCTTC

J: TRBJ1-5
size: many
D: NA
V: TRBV28
CDR3: CASSLGVFVGNQPQHF
DNA: TGTGCCAGCAGTTTGGGAGTTTTTGTCGGCAATCAGCCCCAGCATTTT

J: TRBJ2-7
size: few
D: NA
V: TRBV6-4
CDR3: CASSDSTKLYEQYF
DNA: TGTGCCAGCAGTGACTCGACAAAGCTCTACGAGCAGTACTTC

J: TRBJ2-5
size: many
D: TRBD2
V: TRBV5-6
CDR3: CASSFREGGETQYF
DNA: TGTGCCAGCAGCTTCCGGGAGGGAGGAGAGACCCAGTACTTC

J: TRBJ1-4
size: many
D: TRBD1
V: TRBV2
CDR3: CASSEGQGYEKLFF
DNA: TGTGCCAGCAGTGAGGGACAGGGCTATGAAAAACTGTTTTTT

J: TRBJ2-5
size: many
D: NA
V: TRBV11-2
CDR3: CASSLVQETQYF
DNA: TGTGCCAGCAGCTTAGTCCAAGAGACCCAGTACTTC

J: TRBJ2-1
size: many
D: TRBD2
V: TRBV5-1
CDR3: CASSLSQRGYNEQFF
DNA: TGCGCCAGCAGCTTGAGCCAGCGGGGCTACAATGAGCAGTTCTTC

J: TRBJ2-7
size: many
D: NA
V: TRBV27
CDR3: CASSLSPRPPPYEQYF
DNA: TGTGCCAGCAGTTTAAGTCCCAGGCCCCCCCCCTACGAGCAGTACTTC

J: TRBJ1-4
size: many
D: TRBD1
V: TRBV9
CDR3: CASSADVGQLGEKLFF
DNA: TGTGCCAGCAGCGCTGACGTGGGACAGCTGGGTGAAAAACTGTTTTTT

J: TRBJ1-1
size: many
D: TRBD1
V: TRBV27
CDR3: CASSPWDSIMNTEAFF
DNA: TGTGCCAGCAGTCCGTGGGACAGTATAATGAACACTGAAGCTTTCTTT

J: TRBJ1-1
size: many
D: NA
V: TRBV10-3
CDR3: CAISKTQGMGTEAFF
DNA: TGTGCCATCAGTAAGACACAGGGTATGGGCACTGAAGCTTTCTTT

J: TRBJ2-7
size: NA
D: NA
V: TRBV5-1
CDR3: CAGSPRGMGDYEQYF
DNA: TGCGCCGGCAGCCCCCGGGGCATGGGAGACTACGAGCAGTACTTC

J: TRBJ2-7
size: many
D: TRBD2
V: TRBV10-3
CDR3: CAISKKREGHYEQYF
DNA: TGTGCCATCAGTAAAAAGCGGGAGGGACACTACGAGCAGTACTTC

J: TRBJ1-1
size: many
D: NA
V: TRBV28
CDR3: CASRPPGRYFNTEAFF
DNA: TGTGCCAGCAGGCCCCCGGGACGTTATTTTAACACTGAAGCTTTCTTT

J: TRBJ1-1
size: many
D: NA
V: TRBV6-1
CDR3: CASSDGWVNTEAFF
DNA: TGTGCCAGCAGTGATGGTTGGGTCAACACTGAAGCTTTCTTT

J: TRBJ2-3
size: many
D: TRBD2
V: TRBV3-1
CDR3: CASMPYSAGGPGTQYF
DNA: TGTGCCAGCATGCCCTATTCCGCGGGAGGGCCGGGTACGCAGTATTTT

J: TRBJ1-1
size: many
D: NA
V: TRBV30
CDR3: CAWTRRSANTEAFF
DNA: TGTGCCTGGACCCGGAGGTCGGCGAACACTGAAGCTTTCTTT

J: TRBJ1-2
size: NA
D: NA
V: TRBV2
CDR3: CASSEDLGPQGYTF
DNA: TGTGCCAGCAGTGAGGATCTGGGGCCTCAGGGCTACACCTTC

J: TRBJ2-3
size: many
D: TRBD1
V: TRBV18
CDR3: CASSRQGTDTQYF
DNA: TGTGCCAGCTCCCGACAGGGAACAGATACGCAGTATTTT

J: TRBJ2-5
size: few
D: NA
V: TRBV2
CDR3: CASSARETETQYF
DNA: TGTGCCAGCAGTGCCCGGGAGACCGAGACCCAGTACTTC

J: TRBJ2-7
size: few
D: TRBD2
V: TRBV4-2
CDR3: CASSQVRSGRGYEQYF
DNA: TGTGCCAGCAGCCAAGTTAGGAGCGGGAGGGGGTACGAGCAGTACTTC

J: TRBJ2-7
size: many
D: TRBD1
V: TRBV30
CDR3: CAWSVPGQGAYEQYF
DNA: TGTGCCTGGAGTGTCCCGGGACAGGGAGCCTACGAGCAGTACTTC

J: TRBJ2-6
size: many
D: NA
V: TRBV5-1
CDR3: CASSLEVGMGANVLTF
DNA: TGCGCCAGCAGCTTGGAGGTGGGCATGGGGGCCAACGTCCTGACTTTC

J: TRBJ2-1
size: NA
D: NA
V: TRBV11-3
CDR3: CASSLAPRIEQFF
DNA: TGTGCCAGCAGCTTAGCACCCCGAATTGAGCAGTTCTTC

J: TRBJ2-4
size: few
D: TRBD2
V: TRBV6-1
CDR3: CASSASGTGYF
DNA: TGTGCCAGCAGTGCGAGCGGGACGGGGTACTTC

J: TRBJ1-1
size: NA
D: TRBD1
V: TRBV15
CDR3: CATRNRGDLNTEAFF
DNA: TGTGCCACCCGGAACAGGGGCGACTTGAACACTGAAGCTTTCTTT

J: TRBJ2-2
size: NA
D: TRBD1
V: TRBV7-7
CDR3: CASSPGPRGRTGELFF
DNA: TGTGCTAGCAGTCCCGGGCCCAGGGGGCGAACCGGGGAGCTGTTTTTT

J: TRBJ2-5
size: many
D: TRBD1
V: TRBV3-1
CDR3: CASSLPSSGGLEDRETQYF
DNA: TGTGCCAGCAGCCTTCCCAGTTCAGGGGGCCTGGAGGATAGAGAGACCCAGTACTTC

J: TRBJ1-2
size: NA
D: TRBD1
V: TRBV18
CDR3: CASSRDRYGYTF
DNA: TGTGCCAGCTCCCGGGACAGATATGGCTACACCTTC

J: TRBJ2-1
size: many
D: NA
V: TRBV24-1
CDR3: CATSDLNRDYNEQFF
DNA: TGTGCCACCAGTGATTTGAACAGGGACTACAATGAGCAGTTCTTC

J: TRBJ2-3
size: many
D: TRBD1
V: TRBV18
CDR3: CASSPPGQVPPDTQYF
DNA: TGTGCCAGCTCACCACCGGGACAGGTGCCTCCAGATACGCAGTATTTT

J: TRBJ1-2
size: many
D: TRBD1
V: TRBV30
CDR3: CAWSRIPGTGYGYTF
DNA: TGTGCCTGGAGTAGAATTCCCGGGACAGGCTATGGCTACACCTTC

J: TRBJ2-5
size: many
D: TRBD2
V: TRBV7-8
CDR3: CASSPGGVGGLETQYF
DNA: TGTGCCAGCAGCCCCGGTGGGGTGGGGGGGTTGGAGACCCAGTACTTC

J: TRBJ1-1
size: many
D: NA
V: TRBV28
CDR3: CANRPDPLTETFF
DNA: TGTGCCAACAGGCCGGACCCTTTAACTGAAACTTTCTTT

J: TRBJ2-3
size: few
D: TRBD2
V: TRBV15
CDR3: CATSKIPGLAGPGGDTQYF
DNA: TGTGCCACCAGCAAAATACCGGGACTAGCGGGACCAGGTGGAGATACGCAGTATTTT

J: TRBJ1-2
size: many
D: TRBD1
V: TRBV5-5
CDR3: CASSQTGEVGYTF
DNA: TGTGCCAGCAGCCAGACAGGGGAAGTCGGCTACACCTTC

J: TRBJ2-7
size: many
D: NA
V: TRBV9
CDR3: CASSPRTASNYEQYF
DNA: TGTGCCAGCAGCCCTCGGACAGCCTCCAACTACGAGCAGTACTTC

J: TRBJ2-7
size: few
D: NA
V: TRBV5-1
CDR3: CASGRDDSYEQYF
DNA: TGCGCCAGCGGCCGGGATGACTCCTACGAGCAGTACTTC

J: TRBJ2-7
size: few
D: NA
V: TRBV6-6
CDR3: CASSYSSDVGEQYF
DNA: TGTGCCAGCAGTTACTCATCCGACGTAGGCGAGCAGTACTTC

J: TRBJ2-1
size: many
D: TRBD2
V: TRBV11-2
CDR3: CASSFLAGSYNEQFF
DNA: TGTGCCAGCAGCTTTCTAGCGGGTTCCTACAATGAGCAGTTCTTC

J: TRBJ2-2
size: many
D: NA
V: TRBV12-3/TRBV12-4
CDR3: CASSLKGGVSGELFF
DNA: TGTGCCAGCAGTTTAAAGGGGGGCGTTTCCGGGGAGCTGTTTTTT

J: TRBJ1-1
size: many
D: NA
V: TRBV13
CDR3: CAGASRWENTEAFF
DNA: TGTGCCGGGGCCTCCCGCTGGGAGAACACTGAAGCTTTCTTT

J: TRBJ2-7
size: many
D: TRBD1
V: TRBV20-1
CDR3: CSARAPDRADEQYF
DNA: TGCAGTGCTAGAGCCCCCGACAGGGCTGACGAGCAGTACTTC

J: TRBJ1-1
size: many
D: NA
V: TRBV13
CDR3: CASGSVRRLNTEAFF
DNA: TGTGCCAGCGGATCGGTGAGACGCCTAAACACTGAAGCTTTCTTT

J: TRBJ2-2
size: NA
D: TRBD1
V: TRBV15
CDR3: CATSRGGQGGTGELFF
DNA: TGTGCCACCAGCAGAGGAGGACAGGGTGGCACCGGGGAGCTGTTTTTT

J: TRBJ2-3
size: many
D: NA
V: TRBV11-1
CDR3: CASSLEGRVATQYF
DNA: TGTGCCAGCAGCTTAGAAGGCAGGGTTGCTACGCAGTATTTT

J: TRBJ2-6
size: few
D: TRBD1
V: TRBV19
CDR3: CASRDREFSGANVLTF
DNA: TGTGCCAGTCGGGACAGGGAGTTCTCTGGGGCCAACGTCCTGACTTTC

J: TRBJ2-1
size: many
D: TRBD1
V: TRBV20-1
CDR3: CSARDPGQGGWNEQFF
DNA: TGCAGTGCTAGAGATCCCGGACAGGGAGGTTGGAATGAGCAGTTCTTC

J: TRBJ2-7
size: many
D: TRBD2
V: TRBV5-1
CDR3: CASSLGLAGASEQYF
DNA: TGCGCCAGCAGCCTTGGACTAGCGGGAGCATCCGAGCAGTACTTC

J: TRBJ1-5
size: many
D: NA
V: TRBV3-1
CDR3: CASSHRTGNQPQHF
DNA: TGTGCCAGCAGCCATCGGACGGGAAATCAGCCCCAGCATTTT

J: TRBJ1-1
size: many
D: TRBD1
V: TRBV29-1
CDR3: CSVDRVNTEAFF
DNA: TGCAGCGTGGACAGGGTGAACACTGAAGCTTTCTTT

J: TRBJ2-4
size: many
D: NA
V: TRBV28
CDR3: CASSLLRLGRANLFLNIQYF
DNA: TGTGCCAGCAGTTTATTAAGGTTGGGGCGGGCAAACCTTTTCCTAAACATTCAGTACTTC

J: TRBJ2-3
size: many
D: NA
V: TRBV28
CDR3: CASKPARPGRRTTDTQYF
DNA: TGTGCCAGCAAGCCTGCTCGTCCGGGACGGCGAACCACAGATACGCAGTATTTT

J: TRBJ1-6
size: many
D: NA
V: TRBV30
CDR3: CAWIKQGNAYNSPLHF
DNA: TGTGCCTGGATTAAACAGGGAAATGCATATAATTCACCCCTCCACTTT